This record looks at one TCR beta chain sequence and its context. In this sample, this clonotype turned up a few times. Its binding antigen is unknown. Per-nucleotide qualities are absent, and no much larger clonotype sits a single base away. This record belongs to a study of early T cells in non-severe SARS-CoV-2 infection (TCRdb year 2021). About the full investigation: Because TCR sequencing relied on bulk RNA taken from unsorted whole blood, pairing of alpha and beta chains was not possible.

Broader findings and caveats from the paper: VDJdb matching was skewed toward anti-spike CD8 responses and likely underestimated virus-specific expansions, missing private and CD4 specificities.

Libraries came from 5' RACE. Sequencer: NextSeq 500. The TCR library protocol attached unique molecular identifiers to individual cDNA molecules to correct for sequencing error and PCR bias. Sequencing covered both TCR alpha and beta chains, and within each sample the abundances of alpha and beta sequences were tightly co-correlated. As for the authors' bioinformatics: Decombinator V4 was used to perform V gene, J gene and CDR3 annotation of TCR sequences. TCRs were defined as expanded if a significant change between any two time points was detected under a Poisson model with p below 0.0001. Abundances of TCRs were expressed as counts per million after normalisation to the total number of TCRs sequenced in each sample. TRAV1-2 paired with TRAJ12, TRAJ20 or TRAJ33 defined MAIT TCRs, while TRAV10 paired with TRAJ18 defined iNKT TCRs. VDJdb, accessed 1 November 2021, was searched for CMV, EBV and SARS-CoV-2 annotated TCRs, excluding TCRs annotated for multiple antigens. TCRdb reran the public reads through fastp at Q25 and MiXCR, keeping productive beta chains. CDR3 protein sequences are deduplicated, and each keeps its most common genes and DNA. V and J calls and clone size were set by TCRdb, not the authors. Across this sample there are 20,000 to 25,000 distinct CDR3 sequences, with 4.5% to 6% seen only once. The ten largest clonotypes hold about 3.9% of the sample.

The study was a case-control design nested within a healthcare worker cohort in London, UK, with weekly nasopharyngeal swab PCR tests and blood sampling. Between 23 and 31 March 2020, the week of the UK lockdown, healthcare workers were enrolled and then followed up weekly for as long as 16 weeks. For CDR1 and CDR2, the germline V gene lists SGHRS and YFSETQ. CDR3 length: 15 amino acids, cysteine to phenylalanine. Only CDR3 DNA is held: 45 bases, read in frame from base 1. V and J lose 0 bases and 11 bases, and a span of 17 bases separates them. The sequenced sample consisted of whole blood. The clonotype comes from an adult who was a healthcare worker with PCR-confirmed SARS-CoV-2 infection or an uninfected control (not recorded which). The rearranged chain carries TRBV5-1 and TRBJ1-4, and perhaps TRBD1 as D gene, on 5 matching bases. CDR3 protein: CASSLGSQEEGKLFF. The nucleotides are TGCGCCAGCAGCTTGGGATCACAGGAAGAAGGGAAACTGTTTTTT.